The subject of this entry is one T cell receptor (beta chain). V gave up 3 bases and J gave up 5 bases; unmatched junction bases: 4. The length of the CDR3 is 13 residues. Germline lookup yields CDR1 LGHDT and CDR2 YNNKEL (reference sequence). Profiling relied on immunoSEQ multiplex PCR, and the TCRdb table lists in-frame clones only, not all of them. The sample includes some 130,000 clones, 80% to 90% of them seen just once. This record belongs to a study of T cell responses to AZD1222 COVID-19 vaccine. This sample comprised peripheral blood, obtained on day 0 of AZD1222 vaccination. The V gene is TRBV3-1 (or the pseudogene TRBV3-2), the J gene TRBJ2-7; 7 bases match TRBD2. This receptor was identified in an adult in good health. The CDR3 is CASSQSGGDEQYF. Here the CDR3 DNA reads TGTGCCAGCAGCCAGAGTGGGGGGGACGAGCAGTACTTC.